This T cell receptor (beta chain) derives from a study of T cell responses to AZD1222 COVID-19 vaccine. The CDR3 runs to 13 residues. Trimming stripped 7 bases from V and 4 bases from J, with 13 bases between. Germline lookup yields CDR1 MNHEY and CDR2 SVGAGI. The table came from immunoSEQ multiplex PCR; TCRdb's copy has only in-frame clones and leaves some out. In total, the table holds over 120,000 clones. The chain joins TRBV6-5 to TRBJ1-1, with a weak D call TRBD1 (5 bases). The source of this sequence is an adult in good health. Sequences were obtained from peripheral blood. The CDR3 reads CASISRAGTEAFF. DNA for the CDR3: TGTGCCAGCATATCCAGGGCGGGCACTGAAGCTTTCTTT.